These T cell receptor beta chains were read from a single sample in a study of T cells in Graves' hyperthyroidism and ophthalmopathy. Each CDR3 protein gets one entry after TCRdb re-called the multiplex PCR reads with MiXCR. The data contain some 150,000 distinct CDR3 sequences, around 21% of them singletons. The sequenced sample consisted of blood. These receptors were obtained from a woman aged 50 to 60 with Graves' hyperthyroidism that later progressed to Graves' ophthalmopathy. The CDR3 runs from the conserved cysteine through the conserved F or W. A D gene is named only where the DNA matches it firmly. Clone size is shown for a subset of rows, as once, few, many or a class of expanded clone.

v_call	clone_size	j_call	d_call	cdr3_aa	cdr3_nt
TRBV5-1	many	TRBJ2-2	.	CASSPGGPPSTGELFF	TGCGCCAGCAGCCCTGGTGGTCCACCGAGCACCGGGGAGCTGTTTTTT
TRBV20-1	few	TRBJ2-1	.	CSMGQSGGEQFF	TGCAGTATGGGGCAGTCCGGCGGTGAGCAGTTCTTC
TRBV6-2/TRBV6-3	.	TRBJ1-2	.	CASDSTVMYTYGYTF	TGTGCCAGCGACTCGACGGTAATGTATACCTATGGCTACACCTTC
TRBV19	.	TRBJ2-3	TRBD2	CASSRTSGYTDTQYF	TGTGCCAGTAGTAGGACTAGCGGCTACACAGATACGCAGTATTTT
TRBV5-6	.	TRBJ2-7	TRBD2	CASSLSPGGSYEQYF	TGTGCCAGCAGCTTGAGTCCGGGGGGAAGCTACGAGCAGTACTTC
TRBV28	many	TRBJ2-1	TRBD1	CASTPGDREESEQFF	TGTGCCAGCACCCCAGGGGACAGGGAAGAGAGTGAGCAGTTCTTC
TRBV20-1	once	TRBJ1-6	.	CSAREVTGENSPLHF	TGCAGTGCTAGAGAGGTGACAGGCGAAAATTCACCCCTCCACTTT
TRBV4-1	.	TRBJ1-6	.	CASSQDLYGDANSPLHF	TGCGCCAGCAGCCAAGATCTTTACGGGGATGCGAATTCACCCCTCCACTTT
TRBV30	.	TRBJ1-2	.	CAWSHIPAGANYGYTF	TGTGCCTGGAGTCACATTCCAGCCGGAGCTAACTATGGCTACACCTTC
TRBV6-1	.	TRBJ1-3	TRBD1	CASRFGGQGLSGNTIYF	TGTGCCAGCAGATTTGGGGGACAGGGCCTCTCTGGAAACACCATATATTTT
TRBV6-5	few	TRBJ1-1	.	CASSYARGSTTEAFF	TGTGCCAGCAGTTACGCGCGGGGGTCGACCACTGAAGCTTTCTTT
TRBV5-6	many	TRBJ2-5	.	CASSLREVYQETQYF	TGTGCCAGCAGCTTGCGCGAAGTGTACCAAGAGACCCAGTACTTC
TRBV5-6	few	TRBJ2-5	.	CASSLREGGGQETQYF	TGTGCCAGCAGCCTACGGGAAGGGGGGGGACAAGAGACCCAGTACTTC
TRBV5-1	many	TRBJ2-1	.	CASSWTGATDSDEQFF	TGCGCCAGCAGCTGGACCGGGGCCACCGATTCCGATGAGCAGTTCTTC
TRBV2	many	TRBJ2-2	.	CASSGSPNTGELFF	TGTGCCAGCAGTGGCAGTCCGAACACCGGGGAGCTGTTTTTT
TRBV5-1	.	TRBJ2-4	.	CATLTAAKNIQYF	TGCGCCACTCTAACAGCAGCCAAAAACATTCAGTACTTC
TRBV12-3/TRBV12-4	few	TRBJ2-7	.	CASSLSRDASLDF	TGTGCCAGCAGTTTAAGTCGGGACGCCTCTCTGGACTTC
TRBV7-6	.	TRBJ2-3	.	CASSLGGFVDTQYF	TGTGCCAGCAGCTTAGGTGGTTTCGTAGATACGCAGTATTTT